This TCR beta chain was observed in a study of T-cell reconstitution after alpha-beta-depleted transplantation in children (TCRdb year 2016). With regard to the full study: Using TCR repertoire profiling, the study followed T-cell immune reconstitution in a quantitative way in children after TCRalphabeta/CD19-depleted allogeneic hematopoietic cell transplantation.

Overall results and qualifications from the work: The apparently early alphabetaT-cell count recovery about two months after transplant was reportedly dependent on only several hundred rapidly expanded clones derived from non-depleted graft cells. The high TCRbeta diversity at day 60 in some patients was ascribed to recipient T cells and intrathymic progenitors that had survived conditioning. The frequencies of hyperexpanded clones fell over the following months, and after one year, T-cell counts and TCRbeta diversity were mostly attributed to newly produced T cells.

From its cysteine to its phenylalanine, the CDR3 spans 15 amino acids. The kept DNA is CDR3 alone, 45 bases in frame from the first base. Here V drops 3 bases and J drops 5 bases, and the junction holds 5 bases not matched to any gene. Sample treatment or condition, as interpreted from the label and publication: allogeneic hematopoietic cell transplantation with graft depleted of TCRalphabeta T cells and CD19 B cells. Transplant recipients were children who received TCRalphabeta/CD19-depleted allogeneic hematopoietic cell grafts. The method was PCR. The sequencer was an Illumina HiSeq 2500. TCR library preparation used molecular barcoding, with unique molecular identifiers applied to normalize quantification of the TCRbeta repertoire. TCRdb itself trimmed the public reads at Q25 with fastp, ran MiXCR and retained productive beta chains. A single entry per CDR3 protein holds the most common genes and DNA from its merged rows. The sample table records approximately 300,000 distinct CDR3 sequences; around 10% of these occur just once. 7% to 9.5% of the sample comes from the top ten.

This clonotype was recorded many times. What this receptor recognizes is not known. Base qualities are not at hand, and no much larger clone is one base apart. Here the chain combines TRBV12-3 or TRBV12-4 and TRBJ2-2, and TRBD1 aligns with 8 junction nucleotides. The receptor was isolated from a boy less than two years old with acute myeloid leukemia, due to receive a stem cell transplant. This material consisted of PBMCs, taken before TCRalphabeta/CD19-depleted stem cell transplant. The CDR3 region: CASSFGQGRTGELFF. At the DNA level, the sequence is TGTGCCAGCAGTTTCGGACAGGGTCGGACCGGGGAGCTGTTTTTT.